This T cell receptor beta chain is from a study of CD8 T cells in Susac syndrome. Per the germline V gene, CDR1 is SGHNT and CDR2 is YYREEE (reference sequence). The ends were cut back, 0 bases at V and 6 bases at J, with 15 bases in the middle. The CDR3 is 15 residues long. From blood CD8+ and CD4+ T cells, TCR beta sequences were generated. Negative isolation was used for CD8+ and CD4+ T cells and FACS enrichment for TEMRA cells. After extraction with the RNeasy kit, about 0.45 to 1 ug of the RNA was reverse transcribed using random hexamers. Across 54 Vbeta and 13 Jbeta, immunoSEQ multiplex PCR amplified TCR beta CDR3. TCRdb recomputed calls from the immunoSEQ multiplex PCR reads with MiXCR, one row per CDR3 protein. The sample has fewer than 300,000 distinct CDR3 sequences; approximately 85% are singletons.

The clonotype originates from a human donor with multiple sclerosis. Sequences were obtained from CD8+ T cells from PBMCs. This chain joins TRBV5-4 and TRBJ1-2; TRBD1 might be the D (5 bases). The CDR3 bases are TGTGCCAGCAGCTTGGTCCGGGGACTGTTAGATGGCTACACCTTC. This encodes CASSLVRGLLDGYTF.